One sample yielded the 18 T cell receptor beta chains listed below, sequenced in a study of shared clonotypes between healthy human individuals. Method: immunoSEQ multiplex PCR; TCRdb's copy keeps in-frame clones and lacks some. The top ten clones hold about 0.068% of a sample with some 500,000 clones, 90% to 97% of them seen once. Input material: naive CD4+ T cells sorted from blood. Subset specified: CD45RA+ positively selected. The receptors derive from a woman aged 25 to 39 in good health.

This clone was counted a single time. J is TRBJ2-1 and V is TRBV28; the match to TRBD2 covers 10 bases. The CDR3 extends over 19 amino acids. With 4 bases clipped from V and 5 bases from J, the junction kept 17 bases outside the gene matches. Per germline, CDR1 MDHEN and CDR2 SYDVKM. CDR3 sequence (DNA): TGTGCCAGCAGTTCCGTAACTAGCGGGGAGAATCTGAGGGACAATGAGCAGTTCTTC. Protein product: CASSSVTSGENLRDNEQFF.

On this clone itself: Germline is not matched at one junction end, which may reflect a read error. This chain joins TRBV5-8 and TRBJ1-2, with D unclear. CDR1 is SGHTS and CDR2 is YDEGEE in the germline V gene. This CDR3 has 8 amino acids. DNA of the CDR3: TGTGCCAGCAGCTTGGGTCTCTTC. Encoded protein: CASSLGLF.

The chain has TRBV6-5 and TRBJ2-7; 12 nucleotides match TRBD2. The CDR3 is 16 residues long. Trimming cost V 4 bases and J 3 bases; bases outside gene matches: 7. Germline-derived CDR1 and CDR2 are MNHEY and SVGAGI. This CDR3 reads CASSSRTSGILYEQYF. CDR3 DNA sequence: TGTGCCAGCAGTTCCCGGACTAGCGGGATCCTCTACGAGCAGTACTTC.

The chain employs TRBV6-1 and TRBJ2-3; TRBD2 matches at 14 bases. This CDR3 has 17 residues. Germline V gives CDR1 MNHNS, CDR2 SASEGT. Unmatched junction bases numbered 6, after V lost 0 bases and J lost 7 bases. The CDR3 sequence is CASSEAGTSGRMNTQYF. In DNA form, the CDR3 reads TGTGCCAGCAGTGAAGCTGGGACTAGCGGGAGAATGAATACGCAGTATTTT.

CDR3 sequence reads: CASRSGTSGRTYNEQFF. The CDR3 nucleotides are TGTGCCAGCAGATCCGGGACTAGCGGGAGGACCTACAATGAGCAGTTCTTC. This chain connects TRBV28 to TRBJ2-1; 15 positions match TRBD2. The germline V gene encodes CDR1 MDHEN and CDR2 SYDVKM. This CDR3 comprises 17 residues. Germline trimming cut 6 bases from V and 2 bases from J; bases unmatched to any gene: 5.

The J gene is TRBJ2-1, the V gene TRBV7-7; D perhaps matches TRBD1 (5 bases). Trimming took 1 base from V and 8 from J, leaving 9 bases between them. The CDR3 contains 13 residues. The V gene's germline CDR1 is SSHAT and CDR2 FNYEAQ (reference sequence). The CDR3 region has the DNA TGTGCCAGCAGCTTAGGCAGGGCCGATGAGCAGTTCTTC. As protein: CASSLGRADEQFF.

V gene TRBV28 combines with J gene TRBJ2-7; 8 bases map to TRBD1. CDR1 is MDHEN and CDR2 is SYDVKM in the germline V gene. This CDR3 has 15 amino acids. V gave up 3 bases and J gave up 5 bases; unmatched junction bases: 9. CDR3 sequence reads: CASSLQGQVGHEQYF. The CDR3 DNA sequence: TGTGCCAGCAGTTTGCAGGGACAGGTGGGACACGAGCAGTACTTC.

The gene calls are TRBV6-6 and TRBJ2-2, with a weak D call TRBD2 (5 bases). Germline V gene data show CDR1 as MNHNY and CDR2 as SVGAGI (reference sequence). Trimming took 7 bases from V and 6 from J, leaving 15 bases between them. This CDR3 region has 14 residues. The CDR3 sequence: CASMGAGPPGELFF. As DNA, the CDR3 is TGTGCCAGCATGGGCGCGGGTCCCCCCGGGGAGCTGTTTTTT.

The chain is built from TRBV5-1 and TRBJ1-5, with D possibly TRBD1 on 5 matching bases. The CDR3 sequence is 16 residues long. Germline V CDR1 and CDR2: SGHRS, YFSETQ. V lost 0 bases, J lost 6 bases, and 16 bases lay in between. CDR3: CASSLGDASLVQPQHF. The CDR3, as DNA: TGCGCCAGCAGCTTGGGGGACGCAAGTTTAGTTCAGCCCCAGCATTTT. Full variable domain (outside the CDR3, taken from reference TRBV5-1 and TRBJ1-5): KAGVTQTPRYLIKTRGQQVTLSCSPISGHRSVSWYQQTPGQGLQFLFEYFSETQRNKGNFPGRFSGRQFSNSRSEMNVSTLELGDSALYLCASSLGDASLVQPQHFGDGTRLSIL.

The rearrangement links TRBV6-5 to TRBJ2-3; D not resolved. Germline V gene lookup returns CDR1 MNHEY and CDR2 SVGAGI. The CDR3 extends over 15 amino acids. Trimming pared 5 bases from V and 5 bases from J, leaving 17 bases between. CDR3 sequence: CASSASGLVLDTQYF. As DNA, the CDR3 is TGTGCCAGCAGTGCCTCCGGCCTGGTTCTAGATACGCAGTATTTT.

V is TRBV29-1 and J is TRBJ2-5, with a possible D match to TRBD2 (5 bases). The CDR3 has 12 residues. V lost 4 bases, J lost 6 bases, and 12 bases lay in between. Germline V lookup: CDR1 SQVTM, CDR2 ANQGSEA. The CDR3: CSVAREWKTQYF. CDR3 bases: TGCAGCGTTGCGAGGGAGTGGAAGACCCAGTACTTC.

The CDR3 region has the DNA TGTGCCAGCAGTCGCAAAGGGGCTACCGGGCCCCAGCATTTT. Amino acid sequence: CASSRKGATGPQHF. The chain joins TRBV6-5 to TRBJ1-5; maybe TRBD1 (5 bases). The V gene lost 5 bases and the J gene lost 9 bases, with 17 bases spanning the gap. Germline V gene data show CDR1 as MNHEY and CDR2 as SVGAGI. This CDR3 spans 14 amino acids.

This chain connects TRBV11-2 to TRBJ2-7; TRBD1 matches 8 bases. Germline CDR1 and CDR2: SGHAT and FQNNGV. The V segment lost 1 base and the J segment 6 bases; nucleotides outside the gene matches: 11. This CDR3 has 16 residues. The CDR3 DNA reads as TGTGCCAGCAGCTTAGTCCCCGGACAGGGTTCAAGCGAGCAGTACTTC. It specifies CASSLVPGQGSSEQYF.

The chain employs TRBV4-1 and TRBJ1-4; 7 nucleotides match TRBD1. The germline CDR1 and CDR2 sequences are MGHRA and YSYEKL. J gave up 1 base and V 0 bases, and 17 bases lay outside the gene matches. The CDR3 totals 21 residues. DNA of the CDR3: TGCGCCAGCAGCCAAGACCCCGGATACAGGGGAATTATTCTAACTAATGAAAAACTGTTTTTT. This sequence encodes CASSQDPGYRGIILTNEKLFF.

The chain carries TRBV18 and TRBJ2-7; no clear D gene. There are 15 residues in the CDR3. V was trimmed by 3 bases and J by 4 bases, leaving 16 bases between them. In germline, CDR1 is KGHSH, CDR2 LQKENI. The CDR3 nucleotides are TGTGCCAGCTCACCTGGTTCGGTAGCACGGTACGAGCAGTACTTC. Protein sequence: CASSPGSVARYEQYF.

The V call is TRBV28, the J call TRBJ2-7; D unclear. Germline V gene lookup returns CDR1 MDHEN and CDR2 SYDVKM. CDR3 length equals 11 residues. V was trimmed by 5 bases and J by 7 bases, leaving 9 bases between them. CDR3 nucleotides: TGTGCCAGCAGTGTCCTCGGGGAGCAGTACTTC. As protein: CASSVLGEQYF.

This sequence joins TRBV19 and TRBJ1-5, with D tentatively TRBD1 (5 bases). The CDR3 runs 16 residues. Germline CDR1 is LNHDA and CDR2 is SQIVND (reference sequence). Trimming pared 5 bases from V and 13 bases from J, leaving 27 bases between. CDR3 DNA sequence: TGTGCCAGTAGTCGTAAGATCAGGGATAAGCGGGCGTCTCAGCATTTT. It encodes CASSRKIRDKRASQHF.

The V and J genes are TRBV5-1 and TRBJ1-1; D remains unclear. Germline values: CDR1 SGHRS, CDR2 YFSETQ. This CDR3 has 16 residues. V was clipped by 6 bases and J by 1 base, with 19 bases between them. For the CDR3, the DNA is TGCGCCAGCAATTCCGGACGGCAGGATAAGAACACTGAAGCTTTCTTT. Translation: CASNSGRQDKNTEAFF.